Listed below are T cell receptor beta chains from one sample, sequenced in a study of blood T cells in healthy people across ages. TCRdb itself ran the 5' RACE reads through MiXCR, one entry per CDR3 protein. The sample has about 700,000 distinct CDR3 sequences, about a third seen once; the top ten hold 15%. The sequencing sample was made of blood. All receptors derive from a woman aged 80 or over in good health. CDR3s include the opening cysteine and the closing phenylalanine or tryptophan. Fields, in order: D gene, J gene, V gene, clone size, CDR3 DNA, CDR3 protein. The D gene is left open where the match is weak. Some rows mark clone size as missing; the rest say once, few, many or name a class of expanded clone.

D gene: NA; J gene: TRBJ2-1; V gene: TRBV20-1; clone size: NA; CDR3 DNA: TGCAGTGCTTCCGACAGGGAGGAGACCAATGAGCAGTTCTTC; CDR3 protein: CSASDREETNEQFF
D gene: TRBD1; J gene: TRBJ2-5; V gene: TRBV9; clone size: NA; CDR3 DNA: TGTGCCAGCAGCGGGGAGACAGGGGCGCTAGGAGAGACCCAGTACTTC; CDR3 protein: CASSGETGALGETQYF
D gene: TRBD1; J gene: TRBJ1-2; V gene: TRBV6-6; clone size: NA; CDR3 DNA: TGTGCCAGCAGAATACAGGGGGTCTATGGCTACACCTTC; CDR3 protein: CASRIQGVYGYTF
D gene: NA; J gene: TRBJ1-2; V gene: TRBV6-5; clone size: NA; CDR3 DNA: TGTGCCAGCAGTCCTTCCGACCAGAACTATGGCTACACCTTC; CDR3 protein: CASSPSDQNYGYTF
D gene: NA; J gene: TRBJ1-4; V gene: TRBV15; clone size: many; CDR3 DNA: TGTGCCACCACCAGAATGGGAGCGACTAATGAAAAACTGTTTTTT; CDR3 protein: CATTRMGATNEKLFF
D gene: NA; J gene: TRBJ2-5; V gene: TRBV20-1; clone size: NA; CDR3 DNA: TGCAGTGCCTCGGACTTGAGGGAGACCCAGTACTTC; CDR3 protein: CSASDLRETQYF
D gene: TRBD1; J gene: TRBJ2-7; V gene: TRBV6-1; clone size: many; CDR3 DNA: TGTGCCAGCGATTCCTGGACAGGGTTCTCGACCTACGAGCAGTACTTC; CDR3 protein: CASDSWTGFSTYEQYF
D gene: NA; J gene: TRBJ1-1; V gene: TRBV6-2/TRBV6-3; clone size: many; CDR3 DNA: TGTGCCAGCAGTTACCAATGGGGAAACACTGAAGCTTTCTTT; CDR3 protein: CASSYQWGNTEAFF
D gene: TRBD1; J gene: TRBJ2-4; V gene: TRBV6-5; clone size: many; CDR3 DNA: TGTGCCAGCAGTTACTCTGGACAGGGGGCGCCGGGGGCCAAAAACATTCAGTACTTC; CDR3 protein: CASSYSGQGAPGAKNIQYF
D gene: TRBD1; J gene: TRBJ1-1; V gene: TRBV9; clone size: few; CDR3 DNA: TGTGCCAGCAGCGGAAGAATGACAGGGGGCACTGAAGCTTTCTTT; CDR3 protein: CASSGRMTGGTEAFF
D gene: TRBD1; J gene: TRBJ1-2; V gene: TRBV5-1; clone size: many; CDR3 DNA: TGCGCCAGCAGCAGAACACCCGTCGCAGGGGGCGACTATGGCTACACCTTC; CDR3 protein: CASSRTPVAGGDYGYTF
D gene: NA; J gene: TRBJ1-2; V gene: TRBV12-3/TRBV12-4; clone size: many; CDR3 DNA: TGTGCCAGCAGCCCCTCGTTGGGGGAAGTGTATGGCTACACCTTC; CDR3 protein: CASSPSLGEVYGYTF
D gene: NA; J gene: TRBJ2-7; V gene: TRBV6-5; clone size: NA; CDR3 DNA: TGTGCCAGCAGACTCGACAGGCAGAGCTCCTACGAGCAGTACTTC; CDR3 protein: CASRLDRQSSYEQYF
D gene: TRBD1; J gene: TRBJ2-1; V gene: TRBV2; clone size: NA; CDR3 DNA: TGTGCCAGCGGGACAGAGAGTTCCTACAATGAGCAGTTCTTC; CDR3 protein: CASGTESSYNEQFF
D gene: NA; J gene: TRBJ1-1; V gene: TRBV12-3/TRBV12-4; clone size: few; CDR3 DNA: TGTGCCAGCAGTTTAAGTCAGACCAACACTGAAGCTTTCTTT; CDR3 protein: CASSLSQTNTEAFF
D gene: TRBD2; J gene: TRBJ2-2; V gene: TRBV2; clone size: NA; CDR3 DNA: TGTGCCAGCAGTGAATTTAGCGGGAGCCCCGGGGAGCTGTTTTTT; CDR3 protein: CASSEFSGSPGELFF
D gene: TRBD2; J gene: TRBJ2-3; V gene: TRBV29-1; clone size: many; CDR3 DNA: TGCAGCGGTCGGACTAGCGGGGGGCTCACAGATACGCAGTATTTT; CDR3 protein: CSGRTSGGLTDTQYF
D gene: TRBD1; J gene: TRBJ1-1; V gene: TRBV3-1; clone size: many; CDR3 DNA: TGTGCCAGCAGCCAAGATGGGGGTCTTACAGGGGGCAACACTGAAGCTTTCTTT; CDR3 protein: CASSQDGGLTGGNTEAFF
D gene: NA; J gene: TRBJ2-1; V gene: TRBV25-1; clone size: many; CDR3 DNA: TGTGCCAGCAGTGGTCTAATCACCGGCCACAATGAGCAGTTCTTC; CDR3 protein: CASSGLITGHNEQFF
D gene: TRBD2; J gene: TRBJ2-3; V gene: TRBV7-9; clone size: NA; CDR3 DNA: TGTGCCAGCAGCTTAGGGGGACTAGCGGGAGTCACAGATACGCAGTATTTT; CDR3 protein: CASSLGGLAGVTDTQYF
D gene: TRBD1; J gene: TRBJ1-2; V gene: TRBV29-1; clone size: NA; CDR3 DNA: TGCGGCGTTGACCAAGGTCTCCGGACAGGCTATGGCTACACATTC; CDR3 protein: CGVDQGLRTGYGYTF
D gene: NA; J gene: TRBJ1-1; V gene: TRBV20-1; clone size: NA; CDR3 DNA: TGCAGTGTTCGAGACAGACCTACCAGTGAAGCTTTCTTT; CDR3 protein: CSVRDRPTSEAFF
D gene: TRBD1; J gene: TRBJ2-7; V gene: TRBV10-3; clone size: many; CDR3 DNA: TGTGCCATCACTCCCGGGACAGCCTCCTACGAGCAGTACTTC; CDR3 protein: CAITPGTASYEQYF
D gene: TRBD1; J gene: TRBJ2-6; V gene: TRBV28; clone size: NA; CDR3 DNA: TGTGCCAGCAGCCCCCGGGACAGGGTTACTGGGGCCAACGTCCTGACTTTC; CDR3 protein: CASSPRDRVTGANVLTF
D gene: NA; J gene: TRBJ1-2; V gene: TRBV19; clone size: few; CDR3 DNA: TGTGCCACCCTCCCCCACGGGACAAACGTCTATGGCTACACCTTC; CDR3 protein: CATLPHGTNVYGYTF
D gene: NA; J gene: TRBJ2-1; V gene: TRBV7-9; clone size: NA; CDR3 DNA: TGTGCCAGCAGCTTAGCCGGGTCAGGGCAGGATGGGCAGTTCTTC; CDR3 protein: CASSLAGSGQDGQFF
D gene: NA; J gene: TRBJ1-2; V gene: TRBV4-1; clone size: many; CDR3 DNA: TGCGCCAGCAGCCTAGAGGGGGAGGTCTGGGGCTACACCTTC; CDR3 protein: CASSLEGEVWGYTF
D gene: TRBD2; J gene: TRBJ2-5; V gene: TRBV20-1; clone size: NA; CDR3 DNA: TGCAGTGCTAGAGGTAGCAGGACTAGCCCGGAGACCCAGTACTTC; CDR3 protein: CSARGSRTSPETQYF
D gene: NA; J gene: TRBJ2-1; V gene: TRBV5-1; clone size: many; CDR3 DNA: TGCGCCAGCAGCTTAGATCCCGGGACGGTGGGCAATGAGCAGTTCTTC; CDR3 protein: CASSLDPGTVGNEQFF
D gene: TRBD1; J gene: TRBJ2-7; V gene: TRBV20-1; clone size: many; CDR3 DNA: TGCAGTGCTAGAGCCATGGACAGGGCGGTAGCCGAGCAGTACTTC; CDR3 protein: CSARAMDRAVAEQYF
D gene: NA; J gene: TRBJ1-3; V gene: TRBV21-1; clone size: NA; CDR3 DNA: TGTGCCAGCAGCAAAGCATCCAGGGCTACTGGAAACACCATATATTTT; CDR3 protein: CASSKASRATGNTIYF
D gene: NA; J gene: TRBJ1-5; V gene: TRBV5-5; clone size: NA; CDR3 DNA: TGTGCCAGCAGCTTCGAACTTCTGAGCAATCAGCCCCAGCATTTT; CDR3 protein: CASSFELLSNQPQHF
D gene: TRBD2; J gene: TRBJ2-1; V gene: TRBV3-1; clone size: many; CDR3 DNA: TGTGCCAGCAGATACGGGGGGAACTACAATGAGCAGTTCTTC; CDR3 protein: CASRYGGNYNEQFF
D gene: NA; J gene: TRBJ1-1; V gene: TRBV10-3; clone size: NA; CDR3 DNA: TGTGCCAACTGGGACCTTTGGGACACTGAAGCTTTCTTT; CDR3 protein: CANWDLWDTEAFF
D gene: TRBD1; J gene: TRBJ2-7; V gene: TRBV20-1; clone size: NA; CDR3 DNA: TGCAGTGCTAGAGACTCGGACAGGGATTCCTACGAGCAGTACTTC; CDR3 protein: CSARDSDRDSYEQYF
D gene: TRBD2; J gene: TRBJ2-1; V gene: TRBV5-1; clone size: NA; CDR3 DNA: TGCGCCAGCAGTTTCCTCCCCCCGGGGGGGGGCGCAAATGAGCAGTTCTTC; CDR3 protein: CASSFLPPGGGANEQFF